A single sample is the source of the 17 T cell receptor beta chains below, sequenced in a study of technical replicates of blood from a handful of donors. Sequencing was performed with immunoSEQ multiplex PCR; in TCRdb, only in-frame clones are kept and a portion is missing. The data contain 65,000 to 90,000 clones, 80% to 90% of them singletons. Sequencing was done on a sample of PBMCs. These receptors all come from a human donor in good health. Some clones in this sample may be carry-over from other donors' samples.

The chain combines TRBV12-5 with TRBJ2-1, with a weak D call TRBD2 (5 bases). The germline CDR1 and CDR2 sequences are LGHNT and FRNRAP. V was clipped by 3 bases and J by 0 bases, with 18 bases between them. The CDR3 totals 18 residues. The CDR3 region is CASGFVSTGWGSYNEQFF. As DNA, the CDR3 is TGTGCTAGTGGTTTCGTGTCGACGGGGTGGGGCTCCTACAATGAGCAGTTCTTC. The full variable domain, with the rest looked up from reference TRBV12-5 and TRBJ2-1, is DARVTQTPRHKVTEMGQEVTMRCQPILGHNTVFWYRQTMMQGLELLAYFRNRAPLDDSGMPKDRFSAEMPDATLATLKIQPSEPRDSAVYFCASGFVSTGWGSYNEQFFGPGTRLTVL.

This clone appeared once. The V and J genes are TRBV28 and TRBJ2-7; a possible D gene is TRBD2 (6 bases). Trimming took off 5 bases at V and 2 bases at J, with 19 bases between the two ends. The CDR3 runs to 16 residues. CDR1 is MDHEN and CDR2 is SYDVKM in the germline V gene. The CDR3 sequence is CASSIRGGGGTYEQYF. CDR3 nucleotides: TGTGCCAGCAGTATAAGAGGTGGTGGGGGGACCTACGAGCAGTACTTC.

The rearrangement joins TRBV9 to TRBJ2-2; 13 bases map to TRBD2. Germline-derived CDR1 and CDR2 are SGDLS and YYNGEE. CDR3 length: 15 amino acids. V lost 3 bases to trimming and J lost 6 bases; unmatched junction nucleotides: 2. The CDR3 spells CASSAGLAGPGELFF. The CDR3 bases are TGTGCCAGCAGCGCGGGACTAGCGGGACCCGGGGAGCTGTTTTTT.

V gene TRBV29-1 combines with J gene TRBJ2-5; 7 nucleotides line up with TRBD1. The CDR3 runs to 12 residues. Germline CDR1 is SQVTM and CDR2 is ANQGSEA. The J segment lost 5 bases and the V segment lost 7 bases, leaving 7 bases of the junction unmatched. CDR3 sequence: CSGVRGWETQYF. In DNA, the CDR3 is TGCAGCGGGGTCAGGGGGTGGGAGACCCAGTACTTC.

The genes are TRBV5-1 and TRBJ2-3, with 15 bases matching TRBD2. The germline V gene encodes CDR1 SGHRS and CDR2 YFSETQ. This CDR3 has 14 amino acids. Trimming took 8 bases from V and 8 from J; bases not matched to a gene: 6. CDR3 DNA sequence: TGCGCCAGTTGGACTAGCGGGAGGGCCGTTACGCAGTATTTT. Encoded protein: CASWTSGRAVTQYF.

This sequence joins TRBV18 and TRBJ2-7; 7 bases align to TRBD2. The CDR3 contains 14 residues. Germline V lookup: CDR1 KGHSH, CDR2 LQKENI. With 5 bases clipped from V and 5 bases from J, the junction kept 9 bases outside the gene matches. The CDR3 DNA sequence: TGTGCCAGCTCAACGACTAGCACAACGGACGAGCAGTACTTC. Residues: CASSTTSTTDEQYF.

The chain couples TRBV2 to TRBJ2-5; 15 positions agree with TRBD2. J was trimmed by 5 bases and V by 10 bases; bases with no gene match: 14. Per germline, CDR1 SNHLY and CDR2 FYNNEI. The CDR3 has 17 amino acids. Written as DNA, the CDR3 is TGTGCCATCCCCTCCGGGACTAGCGGGGGGAGAGGGGAGACCCAGTACTTC. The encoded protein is CAIPSGTSGGRGETQYF.

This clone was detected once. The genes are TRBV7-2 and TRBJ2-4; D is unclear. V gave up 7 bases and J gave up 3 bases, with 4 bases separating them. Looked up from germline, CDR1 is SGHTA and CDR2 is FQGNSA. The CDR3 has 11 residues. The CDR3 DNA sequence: TGTGCCAGCACTAGCAAAAACATTCAGTACTTC. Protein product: CASTSKNIQYF.

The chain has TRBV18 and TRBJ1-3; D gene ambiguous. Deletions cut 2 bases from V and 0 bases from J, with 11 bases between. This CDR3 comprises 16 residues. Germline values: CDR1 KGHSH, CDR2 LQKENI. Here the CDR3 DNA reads TGTGCCAGCTCACCAGGTGGGCCTCTCTCTGGAAACACCATATATTTT. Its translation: CASSPGGPLSGNTIYF.

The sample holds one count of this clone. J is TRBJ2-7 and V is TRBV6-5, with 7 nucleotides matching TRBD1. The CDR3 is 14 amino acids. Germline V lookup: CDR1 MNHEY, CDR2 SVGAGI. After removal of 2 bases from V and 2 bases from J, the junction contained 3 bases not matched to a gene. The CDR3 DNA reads TGTGCCAGCAGTTACCAGACAGGGCCCTACGAGCAGTACTTC. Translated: CASSYQTGPYEQYF.

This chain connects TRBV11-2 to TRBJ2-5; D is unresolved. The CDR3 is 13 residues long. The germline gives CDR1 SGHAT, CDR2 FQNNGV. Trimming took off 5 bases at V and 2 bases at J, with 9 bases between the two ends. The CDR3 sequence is CASSLFLQETQYF. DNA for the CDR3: TGTGCCAGCAGCCTATTCCTGCAAGAGACCCAGTACTTC.

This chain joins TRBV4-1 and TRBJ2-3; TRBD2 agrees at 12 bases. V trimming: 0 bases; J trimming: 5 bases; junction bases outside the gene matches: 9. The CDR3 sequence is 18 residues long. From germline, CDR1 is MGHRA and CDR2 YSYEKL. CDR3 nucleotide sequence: TGCGCCAGCAGCCAAGATATGAGACTAGCGGGAGTTGTAGATACGCAGTATTTT. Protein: CASSQDMRLAGVVDTQYF.

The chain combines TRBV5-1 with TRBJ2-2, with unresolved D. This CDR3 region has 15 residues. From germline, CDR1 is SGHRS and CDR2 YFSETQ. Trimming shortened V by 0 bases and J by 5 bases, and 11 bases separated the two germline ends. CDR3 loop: CASSLDETWTGELFF. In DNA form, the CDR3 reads TGCGCCAGCAGCTTGGACGAAACTTGGACCGGGGAGCTGTTTTTT.

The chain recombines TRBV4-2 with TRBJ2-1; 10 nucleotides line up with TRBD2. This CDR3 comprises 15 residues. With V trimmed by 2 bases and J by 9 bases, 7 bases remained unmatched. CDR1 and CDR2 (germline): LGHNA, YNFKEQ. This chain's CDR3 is CASSQTSGTSLEQFF. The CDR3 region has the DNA TGTGCCAGCAGCCAAACTAGCGGGACATCACTTGAGCAGTTCTTC.

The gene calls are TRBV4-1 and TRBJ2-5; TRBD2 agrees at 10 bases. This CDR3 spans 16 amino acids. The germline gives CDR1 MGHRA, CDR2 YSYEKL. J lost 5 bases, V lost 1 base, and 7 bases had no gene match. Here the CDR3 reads CASSQGSGGAWETQYF. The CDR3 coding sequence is TGCGCCAGCAGCCAAGGGAGCGGGGGGGCTTGGGAGACCCAGTACTTC.

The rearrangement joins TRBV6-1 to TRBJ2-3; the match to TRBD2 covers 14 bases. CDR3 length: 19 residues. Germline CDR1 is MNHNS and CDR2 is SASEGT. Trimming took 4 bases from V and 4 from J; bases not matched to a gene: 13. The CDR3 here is CASSATGTSGGSGADTQYF. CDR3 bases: TGTGCCAGCAGTGCCACCGGGACTAGCGGGGGCTCGGGTGCAGATACGCAGTATTTT.

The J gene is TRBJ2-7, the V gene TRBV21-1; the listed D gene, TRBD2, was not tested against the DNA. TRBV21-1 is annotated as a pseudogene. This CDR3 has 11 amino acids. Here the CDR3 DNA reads TGTGCCAGCAGCGAGGACTACGAGCAGTACTTC. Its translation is CASSEDYEQYF.